This is a list of T cell receptor beta chains from one sample in a study of cytomegalovirus exposure and HLA in healthy donors. Some clones are missing from TCRdb's copy, which holds only in-frame ones; the method was immunoSEQ multiplex PCR. This repertoire shows some 70,000 clones, about 88% found once; its top ten account for 2% to 2.5%. Sequencing was done on a sample of PBMCs. Receptor source: a woman aged 45 to 65 in good health and CMV-seronegative. Each CDR3 is given with its conserved first and last residue. Fields, in order: CDR3 DNA, CDR3 protein, J gene, V gene, clone size, D gene. D genes are given only for firm matches. A row's size may be missing; if present it is once, few, many or a size class.

DNA: TGTGCCAGCAGCGGGCACGGCTACACCTTC
CDR3: CASSGHGYTF
J: TRBJ1-2
V: TRBV9
size: once
D: -

DNA: TGTGCCAGCAGCTTAACGGGAGGGGAGTCACCCCTCCACTTT
CDR3: CASSLTGGESPLHF
J: TRBJ1-6
V: TRBV7-3
size: -
D: -

DNA: TGTGCCAGCAGTTTAGGGGACAGGCTCACCGGGGAGCTGTTTTTT
CDR3: CASSLGDRLTGELFF
J: TRBJ2-2
V: TRBV28
size: -
D: TRBD1

DNA: TGTGCCAGCAGTTATTCCGGACAGAGCAGTTCCTACGAGCAGTACTTC
CDR3: CASSYSGQSSSYEQYF
J: TRBJ2-7
V: TRBV6-5
size: -
D: -

DNA: TGTGCCAGCAGCCGAGGGTCCGGGATGAACACTGAAGCTTTCTTT
CDR3: CASSRGSGMNTEAFF
J: TRBJ1-1
V: TRBV7-8
size: -
D: -

DNA: TGTGCCAGCAGTGACGGGACAGGATACGGCAATCAGCCCCAGCATTTT
CDR3: CASSDGTGYGNQPQHF
J: TRBJ1-5
V: TRBV6-1
size: -
D: TRBD1

DNA: TGCGCCAGCAGTGGGAGGGGGACAGGGGGCCCCTACGAGCAGTACTTC
CDR3: CASSGRGTGGPYEQYF
J: TRBJ2-7
V: TRBV5-1
size: -
D: TRBD1

DNA: TGTGCCAGCAGCCAAGAAAACACAGGGGGCGCGCCCCAGCATTTT
CDR3: CASSQENTGGAPQHF
J: TRBJ1-5
V: TRBV4-2
size: -
D: TRBD1

DNA: TGTGCCAGCTCGAAGGAGGACACTGAAGCTTTCTTT
CDR3: CASSKEDTEAFF
J: TRBJ1-1
V: TRBV19
size: -
D: -

DNA: TGTGCCAGTAGTACGCCGACAGGGACTGGAAACACCATATATTTT
CDR3: CASSTPTGTGNTIYF
J: TRBJ1-3
V: TRBV19
size: -
D: TRBD1

DNA: TGTGCCAGCTCACCGGGCGGGGAAAACACTGAAGCTTTCTTT
CDR3: CASSPGGENTEAFF
J: TRBJ1-1
V: TRBV18
size: -
D: -

DNA: TGCGCCAGCAGTGAGTCGCTGTCTGAGGGACTAGCGGGAAGCAATGAGCAGTTCTTC
CDR3: CASSESLSEGLAGSNEQFF
J: TRBJ2-1
V: TRBV10-1
size: few
D: TRBD2

DNA: TGCGCCAGCAGCCTTGGGACTAGCGACACCTACGAGCAGTACTTC
CDR3: CASSLGTSDTYEQYF
J: TRBJ2-7
V: TRBV4-1
size: -
D: TRBD2